The 15 T cell receptor beta chains below come from one sample, sequenced in a study of naive and memory T cell subsets. The beta constant-region primer was an equimolar mix of two oligonucleotides covering TRBC1 and TRBC2. TCRdb recomputed calls from the UMI-ligation and nested PCR reads with MiXCR, one row per CDR3 protein. The sample records roughly 98,000 distinct CDR3 sequences, 7% to 7.5% being singletons. The specimen was central memory CD4+ T cells from blood. The receptors were gathered from a human donor in good health.

This clonotype came up many times. This chain connects TRBV29-1 to TRBJ2-3; D perhaps matches TRBD2 (5 bases). Germline V gives CDR1 SQVTM, CDR2 ANQGSEA. The CDR3 spans 14 residues. The ends were cut back, 4 bases at V and 0 bases at J, with 11 bases in the middle. CDR3 sequence (DNA): TGCAGCGTTGCGACGGGCGGGAGCACAGATACGCAGTATTTT. Amino acids: CSVATGGSTDTQYF.

This clonotype was seen at least ten times. The CDR3 sequence is CATRLAGESRGEQFF. The CDR3 region has the DNA TGTGCCACAAGACTAGCGGGAGAGTCTAGGGGTGAGCAGTTCTTC. The chain joins TRBV25-1 to TRBJ2-1; 12 nucleotides match TRBD2. J lost 9 bases, V lost 10 bases, and 13 bases had no gene match. The CDR3 is made up of 15 amino acids. Germline loops: CDR1 MGHDK, CDR2 SYGVNS.

This clonotype was seen at least ten times. The rearrangement uses TRBV18 and TRBJ2-3, with 11 bases matching TRBD2. This CDR3 comprises 14 residues. Germline V gives CDR1 KGHSH, CDR2 LQKENI. The trim removed 3 bases at V and 4 bases at J, leaving 0 bases unmatched. This CDR3 reads CASSPTSGADTQYF. For the CDR3, the DNA is TGTGCCAGCTCACCGACTAGCGGGGCAGATACGCAGTATTTT.

This clonotype appeared many times. This chain joins TRBV2 and TRBJ1-1; no reliable D call. V dropped 4 bases and J dropped 0 bases, with 6 bases sitting between them. This CDR3 spans 13 amino acids. CDR1 and CDR2 from the germline V gene are SNHLY and FYNNEI. CDR3 nucleotide sequence: TGTGCCAGCAGTGTTCTAATGAACACTGAAGCTTTCTTT. This codes for CASSVLMNTEAFF. The variable domain in full, with the rest retrieved from reference TRBV2 and TRBJ1-1, is EPEVTQTPSHQVTQMGQEVILRCVPISNHLYFYWYRQILGQKVEFLVSFYNNEISEKSEIFDDQFSVERPDGSNFTLKIRSTKLEDSAMYFCASSVLMNTEAFFGQGTRLTVV.

This clonotype was detected ten times or more. This sequence joins TRBV6-5 and TRBJ1-5; 7 nucleotides align to TRBD1. The CDR3 is made up of 14 amino acids. The junction had 9 bases not matched to a gene; V was cut back by 6 bases and J by 7 bases. Germline V CDR1 and CDR2: MNHEY, SVGAGI. This chain's CDR3 is CASRPLQGIQPQHF. In DNA form, the CDR3 reads TGTGCCAGCAGACCCTTACAGGGGATCCAGCCCCAGCATTTT.

V usage is TRBV2 and J usage is TRBJ2-5; no firm D call. Trimming removed 5 bases from V and 7 bases from J, with 8 bases in between. The CDR3 loop spans 11 amino acids. Germline V gene data show CDR1 as SNHLY and CDR2 as FYNNEI. This chain's CDR3 is CASSLQTTQYF. Written as DNA, the CDR3 is TGTGCCAGCAGTTTACAGACGACCCAGTACTTC.

This clonotype was recorded many times. The V and J genes are TRBV6-2 or TRBV6-3 and TRBJ1-4; no reliable D call. Germline lookup yields CDR1 MNHEY and CDR2 SVGEGT. This CDR3 spans 15 amino acids. Between the trimmed V and J ends, which lost 6 bases and 2 bases, there was a span of 13 bases. The CDR3 DNA reads as TGTGCCAGCAGATGGGGAGGTTCGACTAATGAAAAACTGTTTTTT. This gives the protein CASRWGGSTNEKLFF.

This clonotype was observed many times. This chain joins TRBV28 and TRBJ2-7; the match to TRBD1 covers 8 bases. The CDR3 is 13 residues long. V lost 11 bases and J lost 6; bases outside the gene matches: 12. The germline V gene has CDR1 MDHEN and CDR2 SYDVKM. CDR3 coding DNA: TGTGCCGGCCAGGGGGCCCGGCGTAGCGAGCAGTACTTC. Translating it yields CAGQGARRSEQYF.

This clonotype was recorded many times. This rearrangement joins TRBV2 to TRBJ2-3; D gene unclear. The germline V gene encodes CDR1 SNHLY and CDR2 FYNNEI. This CDR3 has 10 amino acids. With 5 bases removed from V and 7 bases from J, the gap between germline ends came to 4 bases. The CDR3 protein is CASSFYTQYF. The CDR3 bases are TGTGCCAGCAGTTTCTATACGCAGTATTTT. Drawing the rest from reference TRBV2 and TRBJ2-3, the complete variable domain is EPEVTQTPSHQVTQMGQEVILRCVPISNHLYFYWYRQILGQKVEFLVSFYNNEISEKSEIFDDQFSVERPDGSNFTLKIRSTKLEDSAMYFCASSFYTQYFGPGTRLTVL.

The sample holds a few counts of this clonotype. V gene TRBV10-2 combines with J gene TRBJ2-7; 9 positions match TRBD1. V was pared by 6 bases and J by 3 bases, with 3 bases of the junction left unmatched. The CDR3 has 13 amino acids. Germline CDR1 reads WSHSY; CDR2 reads SAAADI. CDR3 nucleotide sequence: TGCGCCAGCAGGGTGGGACAGGGCTACGAGCAGTACTTC. It is translated as CASRVGQGYEQYF.

This clonotype was seen repeatedly, ten times or more. The CDR3 reads CASSLEYVARETQYF. CDR3 in DNA: TGTGCCAGCAGCTTAGAGTACGTGGCGAGAGAGACCCAGTACTTC. The V gene is TRBV7-2, the J gene TRBJ2-5; D is ambiguous. CDR1 is SGHTA and CDR2 is FQGNSA in the germline V gene. The V end was cut by 1 base, the J end by 4 bases, with 13 bases between. The CDR3 loop spans 15 amino acids.

This clonotype was seen at least ten times. CDR3 nucleotide sequence: TGTGCCAGCTCACCAGAATCCCCCAACATGAACACTGAAGCTTTCTTT. Translation: CASSPESPNMNTEAFF. The V call is TRBV18, the J call TRBJ1-1; D remains unclear. From germline, CDR1 is KGHSH and CDR2 LQKENI. The ends were cut back, 2 bases at V and 0 bases at J, with 13 bases in the middle. The length of the CDR3 is 16 residues.

This clonotype was recorded many times. V and J are TRBV20-1 and TRBJ1-2; the match to TRBD1 covers 10 bases. Germline trimming cut 6 bases from V and 13 bases from J; bases unmatched to any gene: 8. The CDR3 is 11 residues long. Germline V lookup: CDR1 DFQATT, CDR2 SNEGSKA (reference sequence). CDR3 nucleotides: TGCAGTGCCGGAGCGGACAGGGGGTCCACCTTC. It encodes CSAGADRGSTF.

There are many counts of this clonotype. The V and J genes are TRBV5-6 and TRBJ2-1; 12 bases agree with TRBD2. CDR1 and CDR2 from the germline V gene are SGHDT and YYEEEE. V gave up 3 bases and J gave up 2 bases; unmatched junction bases: 3. This CDR3 spans 16 amino acids. CDR3 DNA: TGTGCCAGCAGCTCCAGACTAGCGGGGGCCTACAATGAGCAGTTCTTC. It specifies CASSSRLAGAYNEQFF.

This clonotype came up many times. The V gene is TRBV7-2, the J gene TRBJ2-6; TRBD2 might be the D (6 bases). Between the trimmed V and J ends, which lost 5 bases and 1 base, there was a span of 15 bases. Germline CDR1 SGHTA, CDR2 FQGNSA. This CDR3 region has 17 residues. DNA for the CDR3: TGTGCCAGCAGCCCACGATTTGGGGGGTCTGGGGCCAACGTCCTGACTTTC. Its protein is CASSPRFGGSGANVLTF.